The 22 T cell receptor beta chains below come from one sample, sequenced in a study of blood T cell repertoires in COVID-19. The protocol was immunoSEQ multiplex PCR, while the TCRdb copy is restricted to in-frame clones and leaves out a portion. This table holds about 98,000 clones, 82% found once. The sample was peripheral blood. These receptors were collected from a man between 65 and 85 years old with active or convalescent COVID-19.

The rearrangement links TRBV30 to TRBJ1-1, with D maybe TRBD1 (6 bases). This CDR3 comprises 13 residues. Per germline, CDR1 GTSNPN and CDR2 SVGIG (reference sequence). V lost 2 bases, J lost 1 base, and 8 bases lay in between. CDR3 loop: CAWSRGANTEAFF. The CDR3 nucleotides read TGTGCCTGGAGTCGGGGGGCGAACACTGAAGCTTTCTTT. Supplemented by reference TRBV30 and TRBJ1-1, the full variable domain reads SQTIHQWPATLVQPVGSPLSLECTVEGTSNPNLYWYRQAAGRGLQLLFYSVGIGQISSEVPQNLSASRPQDRQFILSSKKLLLSDSGFYLCAWSRGANTEAFFGQGTRLTVV.

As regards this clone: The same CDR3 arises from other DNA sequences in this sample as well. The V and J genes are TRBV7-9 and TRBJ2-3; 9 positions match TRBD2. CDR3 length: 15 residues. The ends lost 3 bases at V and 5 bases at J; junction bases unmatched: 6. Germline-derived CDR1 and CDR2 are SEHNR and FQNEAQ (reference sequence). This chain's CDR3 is CASSFGGGAVDTQYF. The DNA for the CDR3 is TGTGCCAGCAGCTTTGGCGGGGGGGCAGTAGATACGCAGTATTTT.

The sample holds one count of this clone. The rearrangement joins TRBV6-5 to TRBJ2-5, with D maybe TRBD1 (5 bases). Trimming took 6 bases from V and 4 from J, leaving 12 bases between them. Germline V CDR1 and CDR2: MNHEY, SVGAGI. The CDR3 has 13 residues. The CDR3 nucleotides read TGTGCCAGCAGCCTCTCAGGGCGAGAGACCCAGTACTTC. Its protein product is CASSLSGRETQYF.

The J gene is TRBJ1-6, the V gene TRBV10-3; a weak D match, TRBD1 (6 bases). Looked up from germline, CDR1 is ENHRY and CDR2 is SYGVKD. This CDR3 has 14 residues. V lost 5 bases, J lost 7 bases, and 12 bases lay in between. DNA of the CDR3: TGTGCCATCAGTTTCGGACAGCAGAATTCACCCCTCCACTTT. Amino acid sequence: CAISFGQQNSPLHF.

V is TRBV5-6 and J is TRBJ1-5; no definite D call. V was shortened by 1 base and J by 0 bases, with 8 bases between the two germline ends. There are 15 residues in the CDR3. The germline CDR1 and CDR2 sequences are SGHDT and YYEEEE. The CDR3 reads CASSLREYSNQPQHF. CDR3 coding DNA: TGTGCCAGCAGCTTGAGGGAGTATAGCAATCAGCCCCAGCATTTT.

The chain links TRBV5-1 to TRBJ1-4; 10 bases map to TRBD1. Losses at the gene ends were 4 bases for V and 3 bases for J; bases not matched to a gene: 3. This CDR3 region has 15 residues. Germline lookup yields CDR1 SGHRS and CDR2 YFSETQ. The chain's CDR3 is CASSPDRGANEKLFF. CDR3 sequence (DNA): TGCGCCAGCAGCCCGGACAGGGGGGCTAATGAAAAACTGTTTTTT.

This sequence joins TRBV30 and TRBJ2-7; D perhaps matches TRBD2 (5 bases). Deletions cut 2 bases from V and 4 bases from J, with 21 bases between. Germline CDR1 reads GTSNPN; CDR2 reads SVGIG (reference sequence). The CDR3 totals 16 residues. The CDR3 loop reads CAWSSGGRRGGYEQYF. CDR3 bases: TGTGCCTGGAGTTCAGGTGGACGCCGAGGAGGTTACGAGCAGTACTTC.

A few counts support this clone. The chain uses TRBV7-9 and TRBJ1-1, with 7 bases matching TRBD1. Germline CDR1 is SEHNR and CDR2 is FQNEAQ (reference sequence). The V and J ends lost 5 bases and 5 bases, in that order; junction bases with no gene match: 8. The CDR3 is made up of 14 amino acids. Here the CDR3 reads CASSQQGIGTEAFF. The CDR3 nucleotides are TGTGCCAGCAGCCAACAGGGGATAGGAACTGAAGCTTTCTTT.

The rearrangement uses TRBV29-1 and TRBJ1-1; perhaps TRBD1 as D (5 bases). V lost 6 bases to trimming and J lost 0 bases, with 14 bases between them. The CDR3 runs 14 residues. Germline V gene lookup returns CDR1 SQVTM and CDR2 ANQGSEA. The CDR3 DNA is TGCAGCGTCGGGGGGACTTCCTTGAACACTGAAGCTTTCTTT. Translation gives CSVGGTSLNTEAFF.

The chain's CDR3 is CASSYGGQNYGYTF. The CDR3 bases are TGTGCCAGCAGTTACGGGGGACAGAACTATGGCTACACCTTC. V and J are TRBV6-5 and TRBJ1-2, with TRBD1 matching 7 bases. In germline, CDR1 is MNHEY, CDR2 SVGAGI. The CDR3 runs 14 residues. With V trimmed by 2 bases and J by 2 bases, 2 bases remained unmatched.

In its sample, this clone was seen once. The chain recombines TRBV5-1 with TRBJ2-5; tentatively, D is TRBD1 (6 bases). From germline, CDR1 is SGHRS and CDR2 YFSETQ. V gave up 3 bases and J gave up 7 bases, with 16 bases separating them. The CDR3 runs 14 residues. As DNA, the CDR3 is TGCGCCAGCAGCTCCAGGACAGCTTCTGGGACCCAGTACTTC. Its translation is CASSSRTASGTQYF.

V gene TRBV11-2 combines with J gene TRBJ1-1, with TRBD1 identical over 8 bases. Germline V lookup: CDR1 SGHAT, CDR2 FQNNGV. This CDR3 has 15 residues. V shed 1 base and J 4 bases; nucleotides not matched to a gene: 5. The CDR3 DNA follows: TGTGCCAGCAGCTTAGTTCTCACAGGGGGCACTGAAGCTTTCTTT. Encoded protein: CASSLVLTGGTEAFF.

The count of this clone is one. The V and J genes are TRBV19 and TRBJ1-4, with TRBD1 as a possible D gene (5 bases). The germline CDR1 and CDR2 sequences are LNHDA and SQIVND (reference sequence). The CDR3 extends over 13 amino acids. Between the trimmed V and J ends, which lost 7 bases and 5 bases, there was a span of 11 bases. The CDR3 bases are TGTGCCAGTAAGGGGCTGGTGAATGAAAAACTGTTTTTT. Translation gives CASKGLVNEKLFF.

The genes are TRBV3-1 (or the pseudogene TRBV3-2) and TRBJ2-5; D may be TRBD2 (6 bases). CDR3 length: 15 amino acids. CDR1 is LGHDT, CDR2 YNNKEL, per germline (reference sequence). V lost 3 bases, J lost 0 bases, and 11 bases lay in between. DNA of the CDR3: TGTGCCAGCAGCCATGGTTGGGGGGACCAAGAGACCCAGTACTTC. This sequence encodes CASSHGWGDQETQYF.

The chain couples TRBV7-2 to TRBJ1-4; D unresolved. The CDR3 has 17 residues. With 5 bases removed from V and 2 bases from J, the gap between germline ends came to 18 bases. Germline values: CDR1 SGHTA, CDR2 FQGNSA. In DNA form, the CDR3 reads TGTGCCAGCAGCAGGTCCCGACTCTCTTCCACTAATGAAAAACTGTTTTTT. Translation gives CASSRSRLSSTNEKLFF.

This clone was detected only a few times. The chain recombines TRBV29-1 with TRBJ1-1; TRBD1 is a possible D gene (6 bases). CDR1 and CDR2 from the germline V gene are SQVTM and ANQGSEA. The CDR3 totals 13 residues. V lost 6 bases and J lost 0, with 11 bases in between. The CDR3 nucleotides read TGCAGCGTGGCGGCAGGGGTGAACACTGAAGCTTTCTTT. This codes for CSVAAGVNTEAFF. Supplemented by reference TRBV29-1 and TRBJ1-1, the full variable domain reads SAVISQKPSRDICQRGTSLTIQCQVDSQVTMMFWYRQQPGQSLTLIATANQGSEATYESGFVIDKFPISRPNLTFSTLTVSNMSPEDSSIYLCSVAAGVNTEAFFGQGTRLTVV.

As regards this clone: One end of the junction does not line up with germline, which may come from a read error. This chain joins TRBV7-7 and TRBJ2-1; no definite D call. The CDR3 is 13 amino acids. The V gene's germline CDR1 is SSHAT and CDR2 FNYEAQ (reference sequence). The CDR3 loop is CASSLGQYNEQFF. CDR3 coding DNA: TGTGCTAGCAGCTTAGGGCAATACAATGAGCAGTTCTTC. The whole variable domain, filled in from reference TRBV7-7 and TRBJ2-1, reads GAGVSQSPRYKVTKRGQDVTLRCDPISSHATLYWYQQALGQGPEFLTYFNYEAQPDKSGLPSDRFSAERPEGSISTLTIQRTEQRDSAMYRCASSLGQYNEQFFGPGTRLTVL.

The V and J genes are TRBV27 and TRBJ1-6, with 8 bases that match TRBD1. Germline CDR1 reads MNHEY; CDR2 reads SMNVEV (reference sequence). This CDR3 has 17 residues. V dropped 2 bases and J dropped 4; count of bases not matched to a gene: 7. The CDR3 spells CASSLSPNRGYNSPLHF. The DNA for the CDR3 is TGTGCCAGCAGTTTAAGTCCAAACAGGGGGTATAATTCACCCCTCCACTTT.

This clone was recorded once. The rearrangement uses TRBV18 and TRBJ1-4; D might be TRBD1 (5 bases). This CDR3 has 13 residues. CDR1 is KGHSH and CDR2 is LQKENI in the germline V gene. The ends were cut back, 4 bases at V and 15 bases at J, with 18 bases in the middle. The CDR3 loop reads CASSRSNEKGVFF. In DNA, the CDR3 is TGTGCCAGCTCACGATCGAATGAAAAAGGGGTGTTTTTT.

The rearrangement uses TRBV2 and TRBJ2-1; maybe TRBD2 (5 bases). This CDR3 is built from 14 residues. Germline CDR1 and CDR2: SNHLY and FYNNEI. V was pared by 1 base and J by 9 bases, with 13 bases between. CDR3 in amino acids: CASSEGPSSGEQFF. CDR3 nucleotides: TGTGCCAGCAGTGAAGGGCCTAGCAGCGGTGAGCAGTTCTTC.

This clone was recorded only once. DNA of the CDR3: TGTGCCAGTAGTCTACGACTAGCGGGGGGGCCCAACCAAGAGACCCAGTACTTC. Translation: CASSLRLAGGPNQETQYF. V and J are TRBV19 and TRBJ2-5, with TRBD2 identical over 14 bases. Losses at the gene ends were 5 bases for V and 0 bases for J; bases not matched to a gene: 8. Germline CDR1 and CDR2: LNHDA and SQIVND (reference sequence). The CDR3 contains 18 residues.

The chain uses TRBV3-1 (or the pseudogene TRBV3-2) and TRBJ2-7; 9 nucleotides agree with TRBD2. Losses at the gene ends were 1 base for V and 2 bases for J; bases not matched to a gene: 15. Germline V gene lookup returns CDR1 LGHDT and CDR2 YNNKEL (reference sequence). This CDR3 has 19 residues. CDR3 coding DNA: TGTGCCAGCAGCCAAGTCCCCTCGGGCGGGGGGGCGTTCCCCTACGAGCAGTACTTC. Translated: CASSQVPSGGGAFPYEQYF.